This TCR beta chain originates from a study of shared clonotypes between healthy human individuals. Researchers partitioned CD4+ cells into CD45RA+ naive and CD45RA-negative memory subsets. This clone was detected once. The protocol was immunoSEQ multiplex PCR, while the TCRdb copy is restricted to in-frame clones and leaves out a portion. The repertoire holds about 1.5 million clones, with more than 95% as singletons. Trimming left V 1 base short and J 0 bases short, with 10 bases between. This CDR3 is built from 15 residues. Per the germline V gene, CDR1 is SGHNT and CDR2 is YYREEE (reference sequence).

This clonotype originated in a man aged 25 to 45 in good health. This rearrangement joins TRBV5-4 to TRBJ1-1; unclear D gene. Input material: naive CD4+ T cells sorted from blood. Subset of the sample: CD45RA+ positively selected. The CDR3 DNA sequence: TGTGCCAGCAGCTTGTACGGCCAGATGAACACTGAAGCTTTCTTT. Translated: CASSLYGQMNTEAFF.